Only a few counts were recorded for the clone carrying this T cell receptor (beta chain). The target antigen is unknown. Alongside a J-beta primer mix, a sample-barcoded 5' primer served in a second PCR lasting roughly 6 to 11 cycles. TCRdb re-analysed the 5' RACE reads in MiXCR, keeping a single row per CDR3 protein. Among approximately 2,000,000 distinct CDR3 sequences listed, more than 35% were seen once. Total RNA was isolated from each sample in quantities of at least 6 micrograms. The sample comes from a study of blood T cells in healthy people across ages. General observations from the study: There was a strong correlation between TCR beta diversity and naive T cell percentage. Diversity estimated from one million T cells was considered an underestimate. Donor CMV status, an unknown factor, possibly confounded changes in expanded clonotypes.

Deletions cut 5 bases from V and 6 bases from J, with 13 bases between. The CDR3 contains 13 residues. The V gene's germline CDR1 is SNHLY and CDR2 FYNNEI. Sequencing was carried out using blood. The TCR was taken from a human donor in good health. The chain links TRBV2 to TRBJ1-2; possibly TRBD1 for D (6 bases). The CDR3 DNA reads TGTGCCAGCAGTCAGGACAGACGACATGGCTACACCTTC. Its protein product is CASSQDRRHGYTF.